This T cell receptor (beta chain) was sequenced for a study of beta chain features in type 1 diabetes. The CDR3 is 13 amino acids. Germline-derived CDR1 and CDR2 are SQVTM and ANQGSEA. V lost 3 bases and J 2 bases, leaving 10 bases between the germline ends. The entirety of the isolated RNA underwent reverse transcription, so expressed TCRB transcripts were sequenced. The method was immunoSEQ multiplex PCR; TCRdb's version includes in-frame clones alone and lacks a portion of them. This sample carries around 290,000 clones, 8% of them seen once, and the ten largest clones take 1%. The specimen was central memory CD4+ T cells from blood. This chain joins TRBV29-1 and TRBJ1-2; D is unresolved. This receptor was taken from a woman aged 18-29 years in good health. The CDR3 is CSVDGRANYGYTF. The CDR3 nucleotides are TGCAGCGTTGATGGGAGGGCAAACTATGGCTACACCTTC.